This T cell receptor (beta chain) stems from a study of blood T cell repertoires in COVID-19. TCRdb keeps only in-frame clones here, not all; method: immunoSEQ multiplex PCR. Found here are about 140,000 clones, around 82% of them singletons; the top ten hold around 4%. The TCR sequence derives from a man between 60 and 75 years old with acute or convalescent COVID-19. The sample comprised peripheral blood.

CDR3: CASSPFTGELFF. The CDR3 DNA reads TGTGCCAGCAGCCCCTTCACCGGGGAGCTGTTTTTT. This sequence joins TRBV5-6 and TRBJ2-2; D unclear. The CDR3 loop spans 12 amino acids. V was clipped by 4 bases and J by 4 bases, with 5 bases between them. Germline loops: CDR1 SGHDT, CDR2 YYEEEE.